Listed below are T cell receptor beta chains from one sample, sequenced in a study of CD8 T cells in ankylosing spondylitis. One entry per CDR3 protein, called by TCRdb with MiXCR from the 5' RACE reads. The sample gives about 64,000 distinct CDR3 sequences, roughly 6.2% of which show up once; roughly 5% is in the top ten. The sequenced sample was synovial fluid, either unsorted or a sorted T cell fraction (not recorded which). These receptors were taken from a male donor with ankylosing spondylitis. Each CDR3 is given with its conserved first and last residue. Each record gives: V gene, J gene, CDR3 protein.

TRBV7-6,TRBJ2-3,CASSLPRKTSGSTDTQYF
TRBV7-2,TRBJ1-2,CASSYGTAPYGYTF
TRBV15,TRBJ2-3,CATSINWGDTQYF
TRBV6-2/TRBV6-3,TRBJ1-2,CASSQTRGDGYTF
TRBV5-1,TRBJ2-1,CASSEHSGYNEQFF
TRBV10-3,TRBJ2-2,CAISYEPGSTGELFF
TRBV18,TRBJ2-3,CASSPPAGQATDTQYF
TRBV29-1,TRBJ1-2,CSVVLGTGSDYGYTF
TRBV7-2,TRBJ2-1,CASSLDTSGRYNEQFF
TRBV18,TRBJ1-2,CASSQASVRARSGYTF
TRBV3-1,TRBJ1-1,CASSLWTNTEAFF
TRBV10-3,TRBJ2-1,CAISGDSRGEQFF
TRBV6-2/TRBV6-3,TRBJ2-7,CASAESASSYEQYF
TRBV7-2,TRBJ1-2,CASSAQGLNGYTF
TRBV20-1,TRBJ1-1,CSASSPGDTEAFF
TRBV7-2,TRBJ2-5,CASSFSGYQGTQYF
TRBV5-1,TRBJ2-1,CASSLVPSGHYNEQFF
TRBV30,TRBJ2-2,CALDPNTGELFF
TRBV5-1,TRBJ1-1,CASSLGTPGTEAFF
TRBV20-1,TRBJ2-7,CSARNLGTGSYEQYF
TRBV6-1,TRBJ1-4,CASSEAMAGWEKLFF
TRBV9,TRBJ2-3,CASSGYRGGTDTQYF
TRBV4-1,TRBJ1-1,CASSQEEDPNTEAFF